This TCR beta chain stems from a study of shared clonotypes between healthy human individuals. TCRdb keeps only in-frame clones here, not all; method: immunoSEQ multiplex PCR. The sample records roughly 1,000,000 clones, 70% to 80% being singletons. The length of the CDR3 is 17 residues. The ends lost 0 bases at V and 8 bases at J; junction bases unmatched: 12. CDR1 and CDR2 from the germline V gene are MGHRA and YSYEKL. Of note for this clone: Its cognate antigen is unknown.

The study separated CD4+ cells into CD45RA+ naive and CD45RA-negative memory subsets. Study-wide findings and caveats: Genetic and exposure-history diversity was limited by the few donors. Non-shared clonotypes were found to have lower generation probabilities than the clonotypes that were shared by all four of the sorted-subset donors.

What was sequenced was memory CD4+ T cells from PBMCs. Described subset: CD45RA-negative fraction. This receptor was taken from a man younger than 35 in good health. Some clones in this sample may be carry-over from other donors' samples. This chain links TRBV4-1 with TRBJ1-2, with 10 bases aligning to TRBD1. The chain's CDR3 is CASSQDRDRGPRGGYTF. CDR3 coding DNA: TGCGCCAGCAGCCAAGATCGAGACAGGGGGCCACGGGGCGGCTACACCTTC.